The 2 T cell receptor beta chains presented below share a single source sample, sequenced in a study of blood T cell repertoires in COVID-19. The method was immunoSEQ multiplex PCR; TCRdb's version includes in-frame clones alone and lacks a portion of them. The sample records 160,000 or so clones, around 89% being singletons. Sequencing was carried out using PBMCs or T cells enriched from blood (not recorded which). The source of these receptors is a woman aged 50 to 60 who had recovered from COVID-19.

This chain links TRBV18 with TRBJ2-1, with D hard to call. V was trimmed by 3 bases and J by 0 bases, leaving 9 bases between them. Germline loops: CDR1 KGHSH, CDR2 LQKENI. The CDR3 is made up of 15 amino acids. The DNA of the CDR3 is TGTGCCAGCTCACCCAGAATAGCCTCCTACAATGAGCAGTTCTTC. Its translation is CASSPRIASYNEQFF.

The V and J genes are TRBV7-2 and TRBJ1-2; 9 positions match TRBD1. The CDR3 consists of 13 residues. Trimming cost V 5 bases and J 4 bases; bases outside gene matches: 2. From germline, CDR1 is SGHTA and CDR2 FQGNSA. Here the CDR3 reads CASSGDRVYGYTF. In nucleotides, the CDR3 is TGTGCCAGCAGCGGGGACAGGGTCTATGGCTACACCTTC.